This T cell receptor (beta chain) was observed in a study of T-cell reconstitution after alpha-beta-depleted transplantation in children. The CDR3 totals 14 residues. Trimming pared 2 bases from V and 11 bases from J, leaving 16 bases between. Study conclusions and caveats: Surviving recipient T cells and intrathymic progenitors accounted for some patients' high TCRbeta diversity at day 60. Expanded graft clones, several hundred of them, were reportedly the source of alpha-beta T cells about two months after transplant. A year post-transplant, T-cell counts and diversity derived mostly from newly produced T cells.

The library targeted TCRbeta and was prepared with unique molecular identifiers. Via MiXCR, TCRdb re-called the PCR reads, giving one row per CDR3 protein. Of about 200,000 distinct CDR3 sequences detected, about 6.6% appear once; the ten largest clones hold 5.5%. This clonotype was seen many times. Its specificity is not known. This clonotype was sampled from a boy younger than 10 with acute lymphoblastic leukemia, due to receive a stem cell transplant. The gene calls are TRBV12-3 or TRBV12-4 and TRBJ1-5, with D perhaps TRBD1 (6 bases). The sequencing used PBMCs, collected before TCRalphabeta/CD19-depleted stem cell transplant. In DNA, the CDR3 is TGTGCCAGCAGTTTAAGTAGCGGACAGACAGCCCAGCATTTT. Encoded protein: CASSLSSGQTAQHF.